This T cell receptor (beta chain) was identified in a study of cytomegalovirus exposure and HLA in healthy donors. Study-wide findings and caveats: Reports showed the classifier diagnosing cytomegalovirus status with high specificity and sensitivity. First-cohort TCR clusters were later found to tend to co-occur in the 120 or so validation repertoires. The CMV antigen specificity of three CMV-associated chains was confirmed through in vitro analysis. The study put some 160 TCR beta chains on its list as cytomegalovirus-associated.

Concerning this clone: Its antigen is undetermined.

TCRdb's copy holds only in-frame clones and misses some; the assay was immunoSEQ multiplex PCR. This sample has 200,000 to 250,000 clones, with around 80% found just once. Germline V lookup: CDR1 SGHNT, CDR2 YYREEE (reference sequence). V trimming: 0 bases; J trimming: 8 bases; junction bases outside the gene matches: 4. The CDR3 sequence is 13 residues long. Sequencing was carried out using PBMCs. The clonotype originates from a woman aged 25 to 45 in good health and CMV-seropositive. The chain combines TRBV5-4 with TRBJ1-2; 7 bases align to TRBD1. The CDR3 DNA follows: TGTGCCAGCAGCTTGGAGGGGGCGCGGGGCTACACCTTC. Protein sequence: CASSLEGARGYTF.